This paragraph reports one T cell receptor (beta chain). As yet, its antigen is unknown. PCR employed 60 Vbeta and 13 Jbeta primers. Assay: immunoSEQ multiplex PCR; the TCRdb copy retains only in-frame clones and omits some. This sample yields around 70,000 clones, of which 75% are seen a single time; 9.5% to 15% belongs to the top ten. The record originates from a study of cytomegalovirus exposure and HLA in healthy donors. Study-wide results and limits: Cytomegalovirus-associated status was assigned to approximately 160 TCR beta chains.

The sequenced sample consisted of PBMCs. The receptor was derived from a man aged 70-80 years in good health and CMV-seronegative.

DNA for the CDR3: TGTGCCAGCAGCCGAGACATAGACAATCAGCCCCAGCATTTT. It specifies CASSRDIDNQPQHF. The V gene is TRBV7-9, the J gene TRBJ1-5; D is ambiguous. Germline V gene lookup returns CDR1 SEHNR and CDR2 FQNEAQ (reference sequence). Deletions cut 5 bases from V and 3 bases from J, with 11 bases between. This CDR3 spans 14 amino acids.